This T cell receptor beta chain originates from a study of T cells after yellow fever vaccination (dated by TCRdb to between 2019 and 2020). In the study overall: Libraries from fractions with low cell numbers were prepared with the SMART-Seq v4 Ultra Low Input RNA kit. Two healthy male donors made up the cohort, one aged 18 to 29 years and the other aged 30 to 39 years. To track T-cell clones before and after primary and booster YFV17D yellow fever vaccination, bulk TCR alpha and beta repertoires were sequenced longitudinally. Bulk PBMC replicates and cell subsets were isolated from blood drawn at multiple timepoints before and after both primary and secondary immunization. Findings and caveats that apply to the study as a whole: A small share of clonotypes occurred in both CD4 and CD8 compartments, likely arising from convergent recombination. The secondary T-cell response was found to be weaker but faster than the primary response, with a peak reached on day 5 rather than on day 15. The study included only two donors, which limits how far the findings can be generalized. After the booster, most clones that had expanded after primary vaccination were detected again (around 97% of CD4 and under 90% of CD8), suggesting broad maintenance of memory. FACS-sorted repertoires could contain abundant contaminating clonotypes from the bulk population, so computational filtering was required.

Its CDR3 holds 13 amino acids, cysteine through phenylalanine. The entry retains the CDR3 DNA only, 39 bases that are in frame from base 1. V sheds 5 bases and J sheds 7 bases, leaving 15 bases between their ends. Synthesis of TCR cDNA relied on 5'RACE template switching, a step that introduced a universal primer site along with unique molecular identifiers. Priming for cDNA synthesis came from both the TCR alpha and TCR beta constant segments. Library amplification used two PCR steps, and the second PCR step added sample barcodes and sequencing adapters. Sequencing of libraries was performed on Illumina HiSeq 2500 (2x100 bp) or NovaSeq (2x150 bp). The published analysis was carried out like this. Demultiplexing of reads and collapsing into UMI consensus sequences were performed with MIGEC, and V(D)J alignment was carried out with MiXCR. Vaccine-responding clonotypes were defined with edgeR using replicate PBMC samples, requiring FDR below 0.01 and a log2 fold change above 5 up to day 15. CD4 or CD8 identity was assigned to each bulk clonotype according to whether the clonotype was present at higher abundance in the sequenced CD4 repertoire or the sequenced CD8 repertoire. The public sequencing data were trimmed at Q25 with fastp and processed into clonotypes with MiXCR by TCRdb, which kept only in-frame beta chains. Entries that share a CDR3 protein sequence are merged under the most common genes and DNA. TCRdb's processing, not the study's, gives the V and J calls here. This sample comprises hundreds of thousands of distinct CDR3 sequences, roughly 21% of them detected only once. Roughly an eighth of the sample is held by the ten biggest clonotypes.

This clonotype was seen more than once but under ten times. No antigen is known for it. There are no base qualities to consult, and no much larger clone falls within one base. The treatment or condition label, read with the paper, signifies: live attenuated yellow fever vaccine strain. Two biological replicates of bulk PBMCs were collected at each blood-draw timepoint. A standard Ficoll-Paque protocol was used to isolate PBMCs from peripheral blood. TriZol was used to extract RNA from bulk PBMCs, from CD4 and CD8 fractions, and from dextramer-positive and dextramer-negative fractions. This chain is built from TRBV12-3 or TRBV12-4 and TRBJ2-7, with the identity of the D gene unclear. The clonotype comes from a young man who received the YFV17D yellow fever vaccine. Specimen: PBMCs, collected 15 days after the yellow fever booster vaccination. The CDR3 protein: CASSTRPAGEQYF. The DNA sequence reads TGTGCCAGCAGTACACGGCCCGCTGGGGAGCAGTACTTC.